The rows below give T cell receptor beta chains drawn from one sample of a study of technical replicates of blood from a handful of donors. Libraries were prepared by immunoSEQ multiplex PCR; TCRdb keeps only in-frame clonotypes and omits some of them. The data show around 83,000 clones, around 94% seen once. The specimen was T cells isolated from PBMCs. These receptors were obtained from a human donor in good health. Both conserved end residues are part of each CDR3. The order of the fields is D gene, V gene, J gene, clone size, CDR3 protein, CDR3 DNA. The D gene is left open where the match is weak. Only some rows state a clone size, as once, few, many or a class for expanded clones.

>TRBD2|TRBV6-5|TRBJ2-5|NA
CASSYLAGRGETQYF
TGTGCCAGCAGCTATTTAGCGGGAAGGGGAGAGACCCAGTACTTC
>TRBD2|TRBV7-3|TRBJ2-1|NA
CASSLGTSGASYNEQFF
TGTGCCAGCAGCTTAGGGACTAGCGGGGCCTCCTACAATGAGCAGTTCTTC
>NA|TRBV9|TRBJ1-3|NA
CASSVGGGKGSGNTIYF
TGTGCCAGCAGCGTAGGTGGGGGGAAAGGATCTGGAAACACCATATATTTT
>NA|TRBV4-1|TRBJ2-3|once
CASSLLWTDTQYF
TGCGCCAGCAGCCTACTATGGACAGATACGCAGTATTTT
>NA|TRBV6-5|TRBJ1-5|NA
CASSPRRDQPQHF
TGTGCCAGCAGCCCCCGGAGGGATCAGCCCCAGCATTTT
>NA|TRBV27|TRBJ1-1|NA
CASSKTGLTEAFF
TGTGCCAGCAGTAAGACAGGACTCACTGAAGCTTTCTTT
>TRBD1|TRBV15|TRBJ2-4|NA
CATSRAGTGQNIQYF
TGTGCCACCAGCAGAGCCGGGACAGGACAAAACATTCAGTACTTC
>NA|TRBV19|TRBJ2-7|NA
CASLSSSYEQYF
TGTGCCAGTTTAAGTAGCTCCTACGAGCAGTACTTC
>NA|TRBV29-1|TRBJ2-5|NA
CSVDHPLAWETQYF
TGCAGCGTCGACCACCCCCTAGCGTGGGAGACCCAGTACTTC
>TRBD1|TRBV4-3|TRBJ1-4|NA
CASSQGSGQGLEKLFF
TGCGCCAGCAGCCAAGGAAGCGGACAGGGCCTTGAAAAACTGTTTTTT